This T cell receptor (beta chain) was sequenced during a study of blood T cell repertoires in COVID-19. Study summary: The samples span acute and convalescent COVID-19 from the United States, Italy and Spain. The analysed material was cDNA or gDNA that came from T cells, B-cell-depleted T cells, or PBMCs.

The CDR3 has 13 residues. Per germline, CDR1 MDHEN and CDR2 SYDVKM. V was cut by 4 bases and J by 2 bases, with 9 bases left in between. TCRdb keeps only in-frame clones here, not all; method: immunoSEQ multiplex PCR. The table lists about 370,000 clones, roughly 89% of them singletons. Sequences were obtained from peripheral blood. The sequence was obtained from a man between 18 and 29 years old with active or convalescent COVID-19. The V call is TRBV28, the J call TRBJ2-7, with D perhaps TRBD2 (6 bases). As DNA, the CDR3 is TGTGCCAGCAGTTCGGAGGGGCCCTACGAGCAGTACTTC. Translated: CASSSEGPYEQYF.